Below are 10 T cell receptor beta chains sequenced from a single sample in a study of low-dose radiotherapy and immunotherapy resistance in tumors. With TRAV- and TRBV-specific primers, first-strand cDNA was made, covering the alpha and beta chains. With a constant-region primer and a V-primer adapter, TCRs were subjected to approximately 18 PCR cycles of amplification. TCRdb reprocessed the reads with MiXCR, giving one entry per CDR3 protein. The table records about 58,000 distinct CDR3 sequences, 20% to 25% of them present only once. Noted time point: after trial treatment. Sample treatment: LDRT plus nivolumab, ipilimumab, low-dose cyclophosphamide and aspirin (RACIN trial). This material consisted of PBMCs, taken after low-dose radiotherapy plus immunotherapy. The receptors stem from a male donor with prostate cancer.

Points on this clonotype: A far larger clone is just one base off, so this is likely a read error. CDR3 sequence: CSASGTGRYEQFF. The CDR3 DNA is TGCAGCGCCTCCGGGACAGGACGCTACGAGCAGTTCTTC. The chain uses TRBV29-1 and TRBJ2-1; 8 nucleotides line up with TRBD1. Germline lookup yields CDR1 SQVTM and CDR2 ANQGSEA. V shed 7 bases and J 10 bases; nucleotides not matched to a gene: 12. The CDR3 runs 13 residues.

This clonotype was observed at least ten times. The rearrangement joins TRBV20-1 to TRBJ2-2; D gene uncertain. There are 14 residues in the CDR3. The V end lost 1 base, the J end lost 0 bases, and 6 bases lay between the germline ends. Per the germline V gene, CDR1 is DFQATT and CDR2 is SNEGSKA (reference sequence). The CDR3 sequence: CSARARSNTGELFF. The CDR3 nucleotides read TGCAGTGCTAGAGCCCGTTCGAACACCGGGGAGCTGTTTTTT.

This clonotype appeared many times. The chain carries TRBV5-1 and TRBJ2-6; D is unclear. The CDR3 runs 15 residues. The V and J ends lost 5 bases and 2 bases respectively, with 11 bases between them. CDR1 and CDR2 from the germline V gene are SGHRS and YFSETQ. CDR3 residues: CASSPDGTGANVLTF. In DNA, the CDR3 is TGCGCCAGCAGTCCTGACGGTACTGGGGCCAACGTCCTGACTTTC.

This clonotype has a handful of counts. The rearrangement uses TRBV15 and TRBJ1-1; perhaps TRBD1 as D (5 bases). Trimming stripped 1 base from V and 8 bases from J, with 11 bases between. This CDR3 has 13 amino acids. Germline CDR1 LNHNV, CDR2 YYDKDF (reference sequence). The CDR3 protein is CATSRVGAAEAFF. For the CDR3, the DNA is TGTGCCACCAGCAGAGTTGGGGCAGCGGAAGCTTTCTTT.

Of note for this clonotype: This likely stems from a read error, as it lies one base from a far larger clone. The chain carries TRBV5-6 and TRBJ2-1, with TRBD1 identical over 10 bases. Germline CDR1 is SGHDT and CDR2 is YYEEEE. This CDR3 spans 15 amino acids. J gave up 10 bases and V 3 bases, and 10 bases lay outside the gene matches. The CDR3 sequence is CASSWDRGRSYEQFF. CDR3 sequence (DNA): TGTGCCAGCAGCTGGGACAGGGGTAGGTCCTACGAGCAGTTCTTC. The full variable domain, its missing parts supplied by reference TRBV5-6 and TRBJ2-1, is DAGVTQSPTHLIKTRGQQVTLRCSPKSGHDTVSWYQQALGQGPQFIFQYYEEEERQRGNFPDRFSGHQFPNYSSELNVNALLLGDSALYLCASSWDRGRSYEQFFGPGTRLTVL.

This clonotype was detected ten times or more. The DNA of the CDR3 is TGCGCCAGCAGCCTGACAGGGGGTTGGGAGCAGTACTTC. It yields the protein CASSLTGGWEQYF. The V and J genes are TRBV4-1 and TRBJ2-7; 9 bases agree with TRBD1. CDR3 size: 13 residues. The germline gives CDR1 MGHRA, CDR2 YSYEKL. V was clipped by 4 bases and J by 7 bases; unmatched bases: 5.

The chain combines TRBV19 with TRBJ1-1; the D is unclear. V lost 3 bases and J lost 5, with 7 bases in between. The CDR3 extends over 12 amino acids. The germline gives CDR1 LNHDA, CDR2 SQIVND (reference sequence). The CDR3, as DNA: TGTGCCAGTAGTATTTGGGGAACTGAAGCTTTCTTT. Residues: CASSIWGTEAFF.

Only a few counts were recorded for this clonotype. The chain uses TRBV20-1 and TRBJ2-5; D gene unclear. This CDR3 is 13 amino acids long. The ends were cut back, 1 base at V and 1 base at J, with 7 bases in the middle. In germline, CDR1 is DFQATT, CDR2 SNEGSKA (reference sequence). DNA of the CDR3: TGCAGTGCTAGAGCGACAACCCAAGAGACCCAGTACTTC. Amino acid sequence: CSARATTQETQYF.

This clonotype has a count of ten or more. The junction departs from the called germline gene at one end, perhaps through a read error. CDR3 nucleotide sequence: TGTGCTAGCAGCCGACAGGGAGCAGATACGCAGTATTTT. Translation: CASSRQGADTQYF. The rearrangement joins TRBV7-7 to TRBJ2-3; 7 bases are shared with TRBD1. Germline values: CDR1 SSHAT, CDR2 FNYEAQ (reference sequence). This CDR3 has 13 residues.

The sample holds many counts of this clonotype. The chain joins TRBV12-3 or TRBV12-4 to TRBJ2-1; 7 bases align to TRBD2. The CDR3 has 14 amino acids. Trimming took 7 bases from V and 10 from J; bases not matched to a gene: 13. This chain's CDR3 is CASTLRASGEEQFF. CDR3 coding DNA: TGTGCCAGCACCCTAAGGGCCAGCGGGGAAGAGCAGTTCTTC.